This T cell receptor beta chain comes out of a study of T-cell memory formation after mild COVID-19. This CDR3 comprises 13 residues. The V end lost 8 bases, the J end lost 3 bases, and 11 bases lay between the germline ends. CDR1 and CDR2 from the germline V gene are MNHEY and SVGEGT. TCRdb called the 5' RACE reads again in MiXCR, with one record for every CDR3 protein. The sample carries approximately 300,000 distinct CDR3 sequences, around 19% recorded once. The V call is TRBV6-2 or TRBV6-3, the J call TRBJ2-1, with unresolved D. Input material: PBMCs or a T cell subset sorted from them (not recorded which). This receptor was identified in a young man who had mild COVID-19 (a few samples of this study predate the infection). Cell type and time point are not known. The CDR3 DNA reads TGTGCCAGCCTTCGGGTAAACTACAATGAGCAGTTCTTC. Protein product: CASLRVNYNEQFF.